The source of this T cell receptor beta chain is a study of T cell repertoires in aging, cancer and after chemotherapy. For the study at large: Chronic lymphocytic leukemia patients on fludarabine- or bendamustine-based regimens gave paired samples before and after chemotherapy.

Amplification of TCR beta used genomic DNA extracted from peripheral blood. A mixed TRB-A/B primer pool amplified rearranged TRB by multiplex touch-down PCR. TCRdb redid the calling of the multiplex PCR reads with MiXCR, one entry per CDR3 protein. The table records 5,500 to 7,000 distinct CDR3 sequences, less than 25% of them present only once. Trimming removed 6 bases at V and 10 bases at J, with 13 bases between. The CDR3 loop spans 12 amino acids. This sequence joins TRBV12-3 or TRBV12-4 and TRBJ2-1; D is uncertain. Sequences were obtained from blood. The receptor comes from a human donor with a blood cancer. CDR3 nucleotides: TGTGCCAGCAGCTCGGCCCTCCGGGAGCAGTTCTTC. As protein: CASSSALREQFF.